What follows are 3 T cell receptor beta chains derived from one specimen sequenced in a study of Ad26.COV2.S vaccination and SARS-CoV-2 variants. Profiled with immunoSEQ multiplex PCR; TCRdb holds only in-frame clones, not every one. Of around 450,000 clones listed, approximately 92% are singletons. Described treatment: roughly 20 received Ad26.COV2.S at low or high dose, single or two shots; 5 received placebo; per-sample allocation not given. Vaccine and placebo recipients were sampled on day 63 after the first injection. Source: peripheral blood, taken in a trial of Ad26.COV2.S vaccine versus placebo. These receptors came from a person aged 18 to 65 who received the Ad26.COV2.S COVID-19 vaccine or a placebo.

The rearrangement uses TRBV5-5 and TRBJ2-5; D gene uncertain. The CDR3 has 13 residues. Trimming shortened V by 5 bases and J by 5 bases, and 13 bases separated the two germline ends. Per the germline V gene, CDR1 is SGHKS and CDR2 is YYEKEE (reference sequence). The CDR3 sequence is CASRPFPLETQYF. The CDR3 coding sequence is TGTGCCAGCAGACCCTTCCCTCTTGAGACCCAGTACTTC.

V usage is TRBV5-1 and J usage is TRBJ1-1; TRBD1 is a possible D gene (5 bases). Trimming removed 5 bases from V and 4 bases from J, with 18 bases in between. Germline V gene data show CDR1 as SGHRS and CDR2 as YFSETQ. The CDR3 has 15 residues. For the CDR3, the DNA is TGCGCCAGCAGTGAAACGACAGCCCCGGGCACTGAAGCTTTCTTT. It is translated as CASSETTAPGTEAFF.

CDR3: CASSTTYEQYF. CDR3 nucleotides: TGTGCCAGCAGCACCACCTACGAGCAGTACTTC. This rearrangement joins TRBV3-1 (or the pseudogene TRBV3-2) to TRBJ2-7; D not certain. Germline V gives CDR1 LGHDT, CDR2 YNNKEL (reference sequence). With 5 bases removed from V and 2 bases from J, the gap between germline ends came to 4 bases. The CDR3 extends over 11 amino acids.